The clone carrying this TCR beta chain was counted between two and nine times. This record comes from a study of blood T cell repertoires in COVID-19. Study context: Italy, Spain and the United States were the sources of the convalescent and acute COVID-19 samples. T cells, B-cell-depleted T cells, or PBMCs supplied cDNA or gDNA.

This CDR3 comprises 14 residues. The germline V and J ends were trimmed by 1 base and 4 bases, with 13 bases remaining between them. The germline CDR1 and CDR2 sequences are SQVTM and ANQGSEA. As processed by the authors: From reference gene primer amplification, estimates of nucleated cell counts were derived. Sequencing used immunoSEQ multiplex PCR; TCRdb keeps in-frame clones, though not all of them. V, J and clone size reflect that table, while D and trimming were determined from the DNA. The data show around 280,000 clones, around 86% seen once. The chain recombines TRBV29-1 with TRBJ1-1, with D hard to call. Sequencing was performed on peripheral blood. The clonotype comes from a woman in her twenties or thirties who had recovered from COVID-19. Here the CDR3 reads CSVEVYVGGTEAFF. The CDR3 nucleotides are TGCAGCGTTGAAGTATATGTAGGCGGCACTGAAGCTTTCTTT.